This T cell receptor (beta chain) comes out of a study of cytomegalovirus exposure and HLA in healthy donors. Study-wide results and limits: A later analysis linked around 17,000 TCR beta sequences to HLA alleles at 0.05 false discovery rate.

Use of 60 Vbeta and 13 Jbeta primers characterized the PCR. The method was immunoSEQ multiplex PCR; TCRdb's version includes in-frame clones alone and lacks a portion of them. The repertoire has over 150,000 clones, roughly 76% of them found once; the top ten carry about 12%. The germline V gene has CDR1 MDHEN and CDR2 SYDVKM. V was cut by 3 bases and J by 2 bases, with 8 bases left in between. The CDR3 runs to 14 residues. As for this clone: The target antigen is unknown.

The sequencing sample was made of PBMCs. The chain joins TRBV28 to TRBJ1-3; D perhaps matches TRBD1 (5 bases). The receptor was isolated from a woman aged 45-59 years in good health and CMV-seronegative. The CDR3 DNA sequence: TGTGCCAGCAGTTTTGCGGGGCCTGGAAACACCATATATTTT. This encodes CASSFAGPGNTIYF.